This T cell receptor beta chain originates from a study of blood T cell repertoires in COVID-19. Method: immunoSEQ multiplex PCR; TCRdb's copy keeps in-frame clones and lacks some. The repertoire has about 220,000 clones, about 91% of them found once; the top ten carry approximately 2.5%. CDR1 is KGHDR and CDR2 is SFDVKD in the germline V gene. V lost 4 bases and J lost 8; bases outside the gene matches: 8. CDR3 size: 15 residues. V gene TRBV24-1 combines with J gene TRBJ1-4, with 8 bases lining up with TRBD1. This TCR derives from a woman in her thirties or forties with acute COVID-19. Sequencing was carried out using PBMCs or T cells enriched from blood (not recorded which). CDR3 coding DNA: TGTGCCACCAGTGACCCTGGACAGGGAGGAGAAAAACTGTTTTTT. As protein: CATSDPGQGGEKLFF.